The rows below give T cell receptor beta chains drawn from one sample of a study of shared clonotypes between healthy human individuals. TCRdb's table, derived via immunoSEQ multiplex PCR, lists solely in-frame clones and lacks some. Among approximately 2,300,000 clones listed, 85% to 95% were seen once. The source material was naive CD4+ T cells from PBMCs. The source of these receptors is a man between 18 and 35 years old in good health. Some clones in this sample may be carry-over from other donors' samples. Each CDR3 is given with its conserved first and last residue. Fields, in order: CDR3 length, J gene, D gene, V gene, CDR3 DNA, CDR3 protein. D genes are given only for firm matches.

CDR3 length: 16
J gene: TRBJ1-4
D gene: NA
V gene: TRBV7-9
CDR3 DNA: TGTGCCAGCAGCTCCTCCCTGACCACGACTAATGAAAAACTGTTTTTT
CDR3 protein: CASSSSLTTTNEKLFF

CDR3 length: 15
J gene: TRBJ1-4
D gene: NA
V gene: TRBV28
CDR3 DNA: TGTGCCAGCAGTGGGGGCGACACCGCGGGAGAAAAACTGTTTTTT
CDR3 protein: CASSGGDTAGEKLFF

CDR3 length: 15
J gene: TRBJ2-1
D gene: NA
V gene: TRBV27
CDR3 DNA: TGTGCCAGCAGTTCCGCAGGGGCCCCCTACAATGAGCAGTTCTTC
CDR3 protein: CASSSAGAPYNEQFF

CDR3 length: 15
J gene: TRBJ2-3
D gene: NA
V gene: TRBV28
CDR3 DNA: TGTGCCAGCAGTTCAATGGGACGGGATGGAAATACGCAGTATTTT
CDR3 protein: CASSSMGRDGNTQYF

CDR3 length: 19
J gene: TRBJ2-2
D gene: TRBD2
V gene: TRBV27
CDR3 DNA: TGTGCCAGCAGTTTCATTACCCCTAGCGGGGCCCGGAACACCGGGGAGCTGTTTTTT
CDR3 protein: CASSFITPSGARNTGELFF

CDR3 length: 14
J gene: TRBJ2-5
D gene: NA
V gene: TRBV30
CDR3 DNA: TGTGCCTGGAGTGAAGGAAGGGGGGTAGAGACCCAGTACTTC
CDR3 protein: CAWSEGRGVETQYF

CDR3 length: 14
J gene: TRBJ2-3
D gene: NA
V gene: TRBV6-1
CDR3 DNA: TGTGCCAGCAGTGCGACAGGGAGGAGAGATACGCAGTATTTT
CDR3 protein: CASSATGRRDTQYF

CDR3 length: 13
J gene: TRBJ2-1
D gene: TRBD2
V gene: TRBV15
CDR3 DNA: TGTGCCACCAAACCCGGACTAGCCGATGAGCAGTTCTTC
CDR3 protein: CATKPGLADEQFF

CDR3 length: 18
J gene: TRBJ2-1
D gene: TRBD2
V gene: TRBV7-3
CDR3 DNA: TGTGCCAGCAGCCAACAGGGACTAGCGGGAGGGCCATACAATGAGCAGTTCTTC
CDR3 protein: CASSQQGLAGGPYNEQFF

CDR3 length: 16
J gene: TRBJ2-2
D gene: NA
V gene: TRBV2
CDR3 DNA: TGTGCCAGCAGTGACCAACGGGCCTCCTACACCGGGGAGCTGTTTTTT
CDR3 protein: CASSDQRASYTGELFF